This is a list of T cell receptor beta chains from one sample in a study of CD8 T cells in Susac syndrome. One entry per CDR3 protein, called by TCRdb with MiXCR from the immunoSEQ multiplex PCR reads. The sample comprises a few hundred thousand distinct CDR3 sequences, around 83% of which are singletons, and around 0.12% rests with the top ten. The material sequenced was CD8+ T cells from PBMCs. These receptors all stem from a human donor with multiple sclerosis. CDR3s leave out the opening cysteine and the closing phenylalanine or tryptophan. Fields, in order: D gene, clone size, V gene, CDR3 protein. The D gene is left open where the match is weak. Size is omitted from some rows. Given values are once, few, many or a class for expanded clones.

- | - | TRBV12-3/TRBV12-4 | ASSPPTNNEQF
- | - | TRBV27 | ASSLSLTYEQY
- | - | TRBV14 | ASSRPSETQY
TRBD1 | few | TRBV18 | ASSPGRGPYEQY
- | - | TRBV30 | AWSGGSSYNEQF
TRBD2 | once | TRBV15 | ATSRPGLAGGLGEQF
- | - | TRBV27 | ASSFEGGYEQY
- | - | TRBV28 | ASRGEGVAGNQPQH
TRBD2 | - | TRBV9 | ASSVGTSSYNEQF
TRBD1 | once | TRBV27 | ASSLSRQGFTGELF
- | - | TRBV5-1 | ASSTELGEAF
TRBD1 | few | TRBV2 | ASRPQGAYTEAF
- | - | TRBV4-1 | ASSQGLTGYT
TRBD2 | once | TRBV4-1 | ASRREGSINEQF
- | - | TRBV4-1 | ASRAGENTGELF
- | - | TRBV7-9 | ASSAFGRVRTEAF
TRBD1 | once | TRBV20-1 | SARAPGQGGGNYGYT
TRBD1 | - | TRBV7-6 | ASSGPGQEGSSYEQY
TRBD2 | - | TRBV20-1 | SADRDYQVAQF
- | - | TRBV6-5 | ASSYLGQGMNQPQH
- | - | TRBV6-1 | ASIRGPEAF
- | once | TRBV12-3/TRBV12-4 | ASSPAGEAF
TRBD2 | - | TRBV6-1 | ASSTRTSGRGYEQY
TRBD1 | few | TRBV30 | AWWGGTGTPGLF
TRBD1 | - | TRBV29-1 | SVRTGDVSPLH